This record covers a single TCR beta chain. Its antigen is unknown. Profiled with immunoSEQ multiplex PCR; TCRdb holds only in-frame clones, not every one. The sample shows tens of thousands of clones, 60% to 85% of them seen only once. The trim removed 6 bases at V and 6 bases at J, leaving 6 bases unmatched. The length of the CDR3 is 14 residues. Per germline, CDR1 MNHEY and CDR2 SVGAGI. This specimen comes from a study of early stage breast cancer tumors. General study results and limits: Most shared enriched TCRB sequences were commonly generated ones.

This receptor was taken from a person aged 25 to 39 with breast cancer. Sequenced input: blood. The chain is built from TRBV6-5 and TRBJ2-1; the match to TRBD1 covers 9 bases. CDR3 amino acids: CASRNRDRVNEQFF. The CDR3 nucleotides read TGTGCCAGCAGGAACCGGGACAGGGTCAATGAGCAGTTCTTC.